This T cell receptor beta chain is drawn from a study of T-cell reconstitution after alpha-beta-depleted transplantation in children. This sample's TCRbeta library carried unique molecular identifier barcodes. Each CDR3 protein gets one entry after TCRdb re-called the PCR reads with MiXCR. This table has 230,000 or so distinct CDR3 sequences, around 12% appearing once. This clonotype was counted at least ten times. CDR1 is MNHEY and CDR2 is SMNVEV in the germline V gene (reference sequence). V dropped 4 bases and J dropped 0; count of bases not matched to a gene: 3. This CDR3 has 15 amino acids. The TCR sequence derives from a human donor who donated a stem cell graft to a child with acute lymphoblastic leukemia. This specimen consisted of PBMCs from the stem cell graft donor, obtained from the stem cell graft. The V gene is TRBV27, the J gene TRBJ2-1, with 7 bases that match TRBD1. In nucleotides, the CDR3 is TGTGCCAGCAGTTCACAGGGGCACTCCTACAATGAGCAGTTCTTC. The encoded protein is CASSSQGHSYNEQFF.